This T cell receptor beta chain was recovered during a study of blood T cell repertoires in COVID-19 (dated by TCRdb to about 2020). For context, the study as a whole: Collaborator samples came from the United States, Italy and Spain and covered acute and convalescent phases of COVID-19. A freely available public database, intended as a resource for researchers studying the immune response to SARS-CoV-2, is where the repertoires were released. Nearly every sample came with metadata listing a de-identified subject ID, COVID-19 status, age in years and sex. The dataset comprised deeply sampled blood TCRbeta repertoires from subjects exposed to, actively infected with, or recovered from COVID-19. The samples were drawn from two sources: the first 160 participants of the ongoing ImmuneRACE study, and 950 to 1,500 subjects contributed by 6 global collaborators. Where available, HLA class I and class II types were obtained from metadata supplied by the sample provider rather than from assay-based typing. The prospective study material was composed of cDNA or gDNA derived from T cells, B-cell-depleted T cells, or PBMCs. Points the paper makes about the study in general: The amount of clinical and demographic metadata varied by source and participant and was provided uncurated.

From its cysteine to its phenylalanine, the CDR3 spans 14 amino acids. The sequence is cut down to CDR3 DNA, 42 bases in frame from base 1. Reading the germline V gene gives CDR1 MNHEY and CDR2 SVGAGI. The V end loses 4 bases and the J end loses 5 bases, and a stretch of 15 bases separates them. In the case of this clone: No cognate antigen has been identified for it. No base qualities exist here, and no much larger clone lies one base off it.

Participants in the prospective study were enrolled through a virtual design, were aged roughly 18 to 100 years, and lived in 20 to 30 United States geographic areas. Cohort assignment in the prospective study relied on participant-reported clinical history from a screening survey and a study questionnaire. In the prospective study, mobile phlebotomists collected whole blood, serum and a nasopharyngeal or oropharyngeal swab from each participant. Additional blood draws and questionnaires over an approximately two-month period could optionally be provided by prospective study participants. Prospective study blood samples were shipped either frozen or at room temperature before DNA extraction. TCRbeta CDR3 regions were amplified from genomic DNA using the immunoSEQ Assay, a bias-controlled multiplex PCR. Turning to the authors' computational methods: Nucleated cell counts per sample were estimated from amplification of reference gene primers within the assay. To quantify the absolute abundance of each unique TCRbeta CDR3 rearrangement, sequence reads were collapsed and filtered. Productive Simpson clonality was computed per sample as the square root of Simpson's diversity index over productive rearrangements. TCRdb carries this immuneACCESS record with in-frame sequences only. Its versions omit some clonotypes, under half of them owing to an unresolved V gene in the studies checked, with the rest unexplained. The V and J calls and clone size are taken from that table; D and trimming were inferred from the DNA. The sample table holds roughly 220,000 clones, of which 70% to 90% were seen once. The ten most abundant clones make up approximately 15% of the sample.

This TCR derives from a woman aged 45-65 years with acute COVID-19. Sequenced: PBMCs or T cells enriched from blood (not recorded which). The rearrangement combines TRBV6-5 with TRBJ2-7; TRBD1 could be the D gene, as 6 bases match. The DNA sequence is TGTGCCAGCAGTTTACAGGGCGCCGGGGACGAGCAGTACTTC. This sequence encodes CASSLQGAGDEQYF.